This passage covers 29 T cell receptor beta chains from one sample sequenced in a study of blood T cell repertoires in COVID-19. Clones were read by immunoSEQ multiplex PCR, and TCRdb kept only the in-frame ones, dropping some. The sample has about 250,000 clones, 86% seen once. Material: peripheral blood. All receptors come from a woman in her sixties who had recovered from COVID-19.

The rearrangement links TRBV3-1 (or the pseudogene TRBV3-2) to TRBJ1-2, with 7 bases identical to TRBD1. Germline trimming cut 3 bases from V and 4 bases from J; bases unmatched to any gene: 11. Germline CDR1 is LGHDT and CDR2 is YNNKEL (reference sequence). The CDR3 covers 16 residues. The CDR3 nucleotides are TGTGCCAGCAGCCAGCTAGACAGGGAGGCGACCTATGGCTACACCTTC. Translation: CASSQLDREATYGYTF.

The chain is built from TRBV7-2 and TRBJ2-5, with TRBD2 identical over 8 bases. Germline V gene lookup returns CDR1 SGHTA and CDR2 FQGNSA. Germline trimming cut 5 bases from V and 5 bases from J; bases unmatched to any gene: 10. CDR3 length: 15 residues. CDR3 sequence (DNA): TGTGCCAGCAGCCACTCACTAGCGGCCGGGGAGACCCAGTACTTC. It yields the protein CASSHSLAAGETQYF.

The gene calls are TRBV24-1 and TRBJ2-5; 9 bases map to TRBD2. CDR3 length: 19 amino acids. CDR1 is KGHDR, CDR2 SFDVKD, per germline. V lost 3 bases and J lost 1; bases outside the gene matches: 14. CDR3 nucleotides: TGTGCCACCAGTGATCGCCAGTCGGCTAGCGGGGAATCCCAAGAGACCCAGTACTTC. Translated: CATSDRQSASGESQETQYF.

The DNA of the CDR3 is TGTGCCAGTCCAACCCCGGACAGGGAGACCGAGCAGTACTTC. It translates to CASPTPDRETEQYF. The chain recombines TRBV19 with TRBJ2-7, with 8 bases identical to TRBD1. There are 14 residues in the CDR3. J gave up 6 bases and V 8 bases, and 12 bases lay outside the gene matches. The V gene's germline CDR1 is LNHDA and CDR2 SQIVND (reference sequence).

The V gene is TRBV2, the J gene TRBJ1-2; TRBD1 matches 10 bases. Germline V lookup: CDR1 SNHLY, CDR2 FYNNEI. This CDR3 is built from 14 residues. Trimming cost V 4 bases and J 7 bases; bases outside gene matches: 6. In nucleotides, the CDR3 is TGTGCCAGCAGTGGACAGGGGGCAGGGGGTGGCTACACCTTC. This gives the protein CASSGQGAGGGYTF.

V and J are TRBV3-1 (or the pseudogene TRBV3-2) and TRBJ1-5, with 9 bases fitting TRBD1. With 1 base clipped from V and 7 bases from J, the junction kept 11 bases outside the gene matches. Germline CDR1 LGHDT, CDR2 YNNKEL (reference sequence). This CDR3 has 17 residues. Here the CDR3 reads CASSQVGGQGGGQPQHF. CDR3 nucleotides: TGTGCCAGCAGCCAAGTAGGGGGACAGGGAGGTGGGCAGCCCCAGCATTTT.

This sequence joins TRBV10-2 and TRBJ2-3; 13 positions agree with TRBD2. The V and J ends lost 6 bases and 4 bases, in that order; junction bases with no gene match: 1. Germline V gene lookup returns CDR1 WSHSY and CDR2 SAAADI. CDR3 length: 14 amino acids. The CDR3 reads CASRLAGGADTQYF. Written as DNA, the CDR3 is TGCGCCAGCAGACTAGCGGGGGGGGCAGATACGCAGTATTTT.

The rearrangement uses TRBV5-1 and TRBJ2-2, with D perhaps TRBD2 (6 bases). This CDR3 is 16 amino acids long. Germline V CDR1 and CDR2: SGHRS, YFSETQ. Trimming shortened V by 4 bases and J by 4 bases, and 17 bases separated the two germline ends. For the CDR3, the DNA is TGCGCCAGCAGCCCCACCGGGACTCTGGTCACCGGGGAGCTGTTTTTT. Translated, it gives CASSPTGTLVTGELFF.

The rearrangement uses TRBV24-1 and TRBJ2-7; 8 positions match TRBD2. The CDR3 is made up of 13 amino acids. The J segment lost 2 bases and the V segment lost 6 bases, leaving 2 bases of the junction unmatched. The germline V gene encodes CDR1 KGHDR and CDR2 SFDVKD. CDR3 loop: CATSTGGTYEQYF. In DNA, the CDR3 is TGTGCCACCAGTACGGGGGGGACCTACGAGCAGTACTTC.

The chain joins TRBV27 to TRBJ1-4; D is unresolved. Trimming pared 5 bases from V and 10 bases from J, leaving 8 bases between. CDR3 size: 11 residues. The germline gives CDR1 MNHEY, CDR2 SMNVEV (reference sequence). CDR3 DNA sequence: TGTGCCAGCAGTCCTGGAGGAAAACTGTTTTTT. Translated: CASSPGGKLFF.

The chain has TRBV10-3 and TRBJ2-5, with TRBD1 matching over 8 bases. The CDR3 totals 14 residues. The V segment lost 8 bases and the J segment 5 bases; nucleotides outside the gene matches: 10. Germline assignment: CDR1 ENHRY and CDR2 SYGVKD. The DNA of the CDR3 is TGTGCCATCGCAGGGGCAGGGGGCCAGGAGACCCAGTACTTC. Translated: CAIAGAGGQETQYF.

The chain employs TRBV2 and TRBJ2-5; TRBD2 is a possible D gene (5 bases). V lost 0 bases and J lost 5, with 10 bases in between. The CDR3 loop spans 14 amino acids. Germline-derived CDR1 and CDR2 are SNHLY and FYNNEI. CDR3 sequence (DNA): TGTGCCAGCAGTGAAGCGGCAGGCGGGGAGACCCAGTACTTC. It codes for CASSEAAGGETQYF.

The chain couples TRBV18 to TRBJ1-3; D gene ambiguous. V was trimmed by 3 bases and J by 4 bases, leaving 13 bases between them. In germline, CDR1 is KGHSH, CDR2 LQKENI. The CDR3 runs 15 residues. The CDR3 sequence is CASSPTDRKGNTIYF. The CDR3 nucleotides are TGTGCCAGCTCACCGACTGACCGAAAAGGAAACACCATATATTTT. Full variable domain (outside the CDR3, taken from reference TRBV18 and TRBJ1-3): NAGVMQNPRHLVRRRGQEARLRCSPMKGHSHVYWYRQLPEEGLKFMVYLQKENIIDESGMPKERFSAEFPKEGPSILRIQQVVRGDSAAYFCASSPTDRKGNTIYFGEGSWLTVV.

The chain's CDR3 is CATSTGLAGPPAYF. The CDR3 bases are TGTGCCACCAGCACCGGACTAGCGGGGCCCCCAGCGTACTTC. This chain uses TRBV15 with TRBJ2-5, with 12 nucleotides matching TRBD2. This CDR3 comprises 14 residues. The trim removed 4 bases at V and 13 bases at J, leaving 10 bases unmatched. The germline CDR1 and CDR2 sequences are LNHNV and YYDKDF (reference sequence).

This clone has more than one count but fewer than ten. This chain joins TRBV24-1 and TRBJ1-5; maybe TRBD1 (5 bases). Germline V gives CDR1 KGHDR, CDR2 SFDVKD. This CDR3 spans 16 amino acids. Trimming removed 2 bases at V and 0 bases at J, with 10 bases between. The CDR3 sequence: CATSDSTEYSNQPQHF. CDR3 DNA: TGTGCCACCAGTGATTCGACAGAGTATAGCAATCAGCCCCAGCATTTT.

A single count supports this clone. V gene TRBV5-1 combines with J gene TRBJ1-4; D gene ambiguous. V was pared by 2 bases and J by 7 bases, with 3 bases between. The germline V gene encodes CDR1 SGHRS and CDR2 YFSETQ. This CDR3 is 11 amino acids long. This CDR3 reads CASSFGEKLFF. For the CDR3, the DNA is TGCGCCAGCAGCTTCGGTGAAAAACTGTTTTTT.

This clone appeared a single time. The chain uses TRBV7-3 and TRBJ1-2; a weak D match, TRBD1 (5 bases). This CDR3 comprises 16 residues. The germline CDR1 and CDR2 sequences are SGHTA and FQGTGA. V shed 5 bases and J shed 0 bases, with 16 bases lying between them. CDR3 nucleotide sequence: TGTGCCAGCAGCCCAGGCGGGGGTAAAGCTAACTATGGCTACACCTTC. Its translation is CASSPGGGKANYGYTF.

The V call is TRBV15, the J call TRBJ2-2; 9 positions match TRBD1. The germline gives CDR1 LNHNV, CDR2 YYDKDF (reference sequence). This CDR3 region has 17 residues. Trimming removed 9 bases from V and 3 bases from J; junction bases left unmatched: 14. The chain's CDR3 is CATRNTGGIWDTGELFF. The CDR3 DNA is TGTGCCACAAGAAATACAGGGGGCATATGGGACACCGGGGAGCTGTTTTTT.

The CDR3 nucleotides are TGTGCCAGCAGCCAAGTTGGACTAGCGGGGGGTCTAGCCAAAAACATTCAGTACTTC. The encoded protein is CASSQVGLAGGLAKNIQYF. The chain carries TRBV14 and TRBJ2-4; 14 bases map to TRBD2. CDR3 length: 19 residues. The junction had 5 bases not matched to a gene; V was cut back by 1 base and J by 0 bases. Per germline, CDR1 SGHDN and CDR2 FVKESK.

CDR3 sequence: CASTRGTGFYEQYF. CDR3 nucleotide sequence: TGCGCCAGCACAAGGGGGACAGGCTTCTACGAGCAGTACTTC. V usage is TRBV10-1 and J usage is TRBJ2-7; 8 bases match TRBD1. The ends lost 7 bases at V and 3 bases at J; junction bases unmatched: 8. This CDR3 is 14 amino acids long. The germline V gene encodes CDR1 WNHNN and CDR2 SYGVQD (reference sequence).

This clone was counted a few times. The chain couples TRBV19 to TRBJ1-1; 7 nucleotides align to TRBD1. The CDR3 loop spans 14 amino acids. The trim removed 3 bases at V and 4 bases at J, leaving 5 bases unmatched. Germline-derived CDR1 and CDR2 are LNHDA and SQIVND (reference sequence). CDR3 DNA sequence: TGTGCCAGTAGTATCCAGACAGGGCCCACTGAAGCTTTCTTT. Protein product: CASSIQTGPTEAFF.

This clone was recorded only once. The CDR3 reads CASSLMGGGSTDTQYF. For the CDR3, the DNA is TGTGCCAGCAGCTTAATGGGCGGAGGTAGCACAGATACGCAGTATTTT. The chain has TRBV7-3 and TRBJ2-3, with D possibly TRBD2 on 5 matching bases. This CDR3 spans 16 amino acids. V was trimmed by 1 base and J by 0 bases, leaving 11 bases between them. CDR1 SGHTA and CDR2 FQGTGA come from the germline V gene.

The chain combines TRBV27 with TRBJ1-1; TRBD1 aligns across 7 bases. With V trimmed by 5 bases and J by 0 bases, 3 bases remained unmatched. The CDR3 consists of 14 residues. The germline V gene has CDR1 MNHEY and CDR2 SMNVEV (reference sequence). The CDR3 nucleotides read TGTGCCAGCAGTCCGGACAGGATGAACACTGAAGCTTTCTTT. Its translation is CASSPDRMNTEAFF.

This chain connects TRBV6-4 to TRBJ1-6, with a weak D call TRBD1 (6 bases). Trimming took 5 bases from V and 2 from J, leaving 13 bases between them. Germline CDR1 is MRHNA and CDR2 is SNTAGT. The CDR3 contains 16 residues. Here the CDR3 reads CASSNRVWTYNSPLHF. The CDR3 region has the DNA TGTGCCAGCAGTAACAGGGTTTGGACCTATAATTCACCCCTCCACTTT.

V is TRBV18 and J is TRBJ2-1, with 11 bases that match TRBD2. CDR1 and CDR2 (germline): KGHSH, LQKENI. CDR3 length: 16 residues. V gave up 3 bases and J gave up 3 bases; unmatched junction bases: 4. CDR3 nucleotides: TGTGCCAGCTCACCCACTAGCGGGGGACGCTACAATGAGCAGTTCTTC. This sequence encodes CASSPTSGGRYNEQFF.

This chain connects TRBV28 to TRBJ2-7, with a weak D call TRBD1 (6 bases). The CDR3 sequence is 14 residues long. V was pared by 8 bases and J by 3 bases, with 17 bases between. Germline V lookup: CDR1 MDHEN, CDR2 SYDVKM. The CDR3 region has the DNA TGTGCCAGCTGTTGGGGGCAGGCGGGCTACGAGCAGTACTTC. Its protein product is CASCWGQAGYEQYF.

V gene TRBV27 combines with J gene TRBJ2-7; D unresolved. Trimming removed 3 bases at V and 2 bases at J, with 20 bases between. This CDR3 comprises 17 residues. Per the germline V gene, CDR1 is MNHEY and CDR2 is SMNVEV (reference sequence). For the CDR3, the DNA is TGTGCCAGCAGTTTGGGTGGGCCCGACGTCGCGACCTACGAGCAGTACTTC. This translates into CASSLGGPDVATYEQYF.

The CDR3 sequence is CASSLAGLLSGANVLTF. The CDR3 nucleotides read TGCGCCAGCAGCTTGGCTGGACTCCTCTCTGGGGCCAACGTCCTGACTTTC. The chain couples TRBV5-1 to TRBJ2-6, with D tentatively TRBD2 (5 bases). Deletions cut 0 bases from V and 0 bases from J, with 10 bases between. CDR1 is SGHRS and CDR2 is YFSETQ in the germline V gene. The CDR3 totals 17 residues.

V gene TRBV20-1 combines with J gene TRBJ1-2; TRBD1 matches 7 bases. The CDR3 consists of 11 residues. Trimming took 7 bases from V and 9 from J; bases not matched to a gene: 8. Looked up from germline, CDR1 is DFQATT and CDR2 is SNEGSKA (reference sequence). In DNA form, the CDR3 reads TGCAGTGAAAAGGGGGCGATAAGCTACACCTTC. Translation: CSEKGAISYTF.